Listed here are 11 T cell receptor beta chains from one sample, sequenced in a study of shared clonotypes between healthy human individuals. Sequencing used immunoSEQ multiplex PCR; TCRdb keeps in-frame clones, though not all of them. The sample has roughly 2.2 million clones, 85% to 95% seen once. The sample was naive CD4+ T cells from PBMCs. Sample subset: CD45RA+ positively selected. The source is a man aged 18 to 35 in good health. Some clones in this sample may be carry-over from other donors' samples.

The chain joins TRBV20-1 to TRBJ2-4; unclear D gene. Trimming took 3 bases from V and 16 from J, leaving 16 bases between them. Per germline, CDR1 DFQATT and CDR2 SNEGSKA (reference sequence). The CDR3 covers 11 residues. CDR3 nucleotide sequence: TGCAGTGCTAGTGAACCCTCCGGTCAATACTTC. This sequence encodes CSASEPSGQYF.

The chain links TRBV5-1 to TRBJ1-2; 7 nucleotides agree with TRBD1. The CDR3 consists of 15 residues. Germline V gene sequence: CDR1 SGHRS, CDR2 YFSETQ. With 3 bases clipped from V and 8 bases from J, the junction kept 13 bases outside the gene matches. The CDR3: CASSSQGQGGEGYTF. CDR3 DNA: TGCGCCAGCAGCTCACAGGGGCAGGGGGGTGAAGGCTACACCTTC.

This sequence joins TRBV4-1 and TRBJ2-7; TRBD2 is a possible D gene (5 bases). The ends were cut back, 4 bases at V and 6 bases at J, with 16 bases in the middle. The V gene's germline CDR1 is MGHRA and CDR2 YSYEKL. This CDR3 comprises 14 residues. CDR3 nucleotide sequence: TGCGCCAGCAGCCGGCGGCCCGGGGAGCGCGAGCAGTACTTC. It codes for CASSRRPGEREQYF.

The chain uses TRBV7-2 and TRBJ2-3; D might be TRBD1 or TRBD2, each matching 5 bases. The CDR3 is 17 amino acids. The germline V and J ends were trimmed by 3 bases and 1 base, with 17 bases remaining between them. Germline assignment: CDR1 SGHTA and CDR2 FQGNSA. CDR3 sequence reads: CASSLVWDLTRTDTQYF. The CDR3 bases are TGTGCCAGCAGCTTGGTTTGGGACCTGACTCGCACAGATACGCAGTATTTT.

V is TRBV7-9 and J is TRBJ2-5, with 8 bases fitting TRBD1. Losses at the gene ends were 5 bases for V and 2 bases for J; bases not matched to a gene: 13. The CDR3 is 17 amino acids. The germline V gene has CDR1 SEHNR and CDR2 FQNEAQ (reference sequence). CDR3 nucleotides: TGTGCCAGCAGCCATCCCCCGGACAGGGAAAAACAAGAGACCCAGTACTTC. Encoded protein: CASSHPPDREKQETQYF.

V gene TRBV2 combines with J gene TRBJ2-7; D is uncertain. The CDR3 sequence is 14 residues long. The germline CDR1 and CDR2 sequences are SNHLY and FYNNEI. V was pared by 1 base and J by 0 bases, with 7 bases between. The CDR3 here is CASSEEYFSYEQYF. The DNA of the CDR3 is TGTGCCAGCAGTGAAGAGTACTTCTCCTACGAGCAGTACTTC.

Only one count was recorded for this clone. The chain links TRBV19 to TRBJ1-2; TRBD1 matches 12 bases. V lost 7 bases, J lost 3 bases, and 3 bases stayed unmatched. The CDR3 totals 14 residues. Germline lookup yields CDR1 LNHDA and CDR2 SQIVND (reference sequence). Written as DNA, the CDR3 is TGTGCCAGTACCCGGGACAGGGGGCACTATGGCTACACCTTC. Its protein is CASTRDRGHYGYTF.

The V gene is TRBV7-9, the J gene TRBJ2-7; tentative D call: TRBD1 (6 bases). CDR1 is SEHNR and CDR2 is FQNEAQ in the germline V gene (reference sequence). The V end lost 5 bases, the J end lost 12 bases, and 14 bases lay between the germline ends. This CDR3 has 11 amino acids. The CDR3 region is CASSITGFPYF. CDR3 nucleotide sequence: TGTGCCAGCAGCATAACAGGGTTCCCGTACTTC.

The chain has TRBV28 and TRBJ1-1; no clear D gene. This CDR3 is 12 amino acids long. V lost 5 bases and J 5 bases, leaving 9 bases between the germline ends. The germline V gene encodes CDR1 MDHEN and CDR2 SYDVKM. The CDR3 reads CASSAVRTEAFF. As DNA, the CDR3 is TGTGCCAGCAGTGCGGTACGGACTGAAGCTTTCTTT.

In nucleotides, the CDR3 is TGCGCCAGCAGCCTGCCGAACGGACAGGGTAAGGGGAACGAGCAGTACTTC. It specifies CASSLPNGQGKGNEQYF. V and J are TRBV5-1 and TRBJ2-7; TRBD1 matches at 8 bases. Germline CDR1 is SGHRS and CDR2 is YFSETQ. The CDR3 loop spans 17 amino acids. Trimming took 4 bases from V and 5 from J; bases not matched to a gene: 17.

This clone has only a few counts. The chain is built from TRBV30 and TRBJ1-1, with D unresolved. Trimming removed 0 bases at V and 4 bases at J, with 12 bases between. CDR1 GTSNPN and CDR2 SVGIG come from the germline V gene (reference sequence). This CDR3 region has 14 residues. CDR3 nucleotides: TGTGCCTGGAGTGTATCCAGGAGAATCACTGAAGCTTTCTTT. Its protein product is CAWSVSRRITEAFF.